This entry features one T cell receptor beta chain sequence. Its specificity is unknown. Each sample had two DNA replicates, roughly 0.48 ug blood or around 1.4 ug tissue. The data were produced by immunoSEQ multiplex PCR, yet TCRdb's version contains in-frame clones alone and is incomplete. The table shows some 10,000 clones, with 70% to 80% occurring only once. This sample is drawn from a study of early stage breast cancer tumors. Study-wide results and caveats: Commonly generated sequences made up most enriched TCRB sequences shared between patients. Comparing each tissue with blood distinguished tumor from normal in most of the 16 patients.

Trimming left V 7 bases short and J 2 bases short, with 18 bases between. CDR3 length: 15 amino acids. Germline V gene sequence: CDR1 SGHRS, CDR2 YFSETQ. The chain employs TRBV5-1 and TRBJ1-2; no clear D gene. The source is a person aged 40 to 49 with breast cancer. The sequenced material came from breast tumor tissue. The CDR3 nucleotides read TGCGCCAGCCGGGAACAAGTAGGCCCAAACTATGGCTACACCTTC. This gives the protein CASREQVGPNYGYTF.